The 11 T cell receptor beta chains below all came from one sample that was sequenced in a study of glioma-infiltrating T cells. Amplification of TCR alpha and beta CDR3 regions from RNA used iRepertoire nested multiplex PCR. TCRdb passed the multiplex PCR reads through MiXCR, listing each CDR3 protein once. Of more than 9,000 distinct CDR3 sequences listed, around 27% are singletons. The sequenced material came from glioma tissue, nonneoplastic brain tissue, or PBMCs (not recorded which). All receptors derive from a human donor with low-grade glioma or glioblastoma, undergoing nonglioma brain surgery, or in good health (not recorded which).

This clonotype counts as medium-sized. V usage is TRBV10-3 and J usage is TRBJ1-1; no definite D call. The CDR3 runs to 12 residues. Trimming removed 6 bases at V and 3 bases at J, with 8 bases between. Germline V gene sequence: CDR1 ENHRY, CDR2 SYGVKD. For the CDR3, the DNA is TGTGCCATCAGCCTAGACTACACTGAAGCTTTCTTT. Translating gives CAISLDYTEAFF.

V is TRBV7-2 and J is TRBJ2-7, with 13 bases aligning to TRBD2. Germline-derived CDR1 and CDR2 are SGHTA and FQGNSA. The ends lost 5 bases at V and 2 bases at J; junction bases unmatched: 6. The CDR3 has 16 amino acids. CDR3 residues: CASSLGLAGTAYEQYF. For the CDR3, the DNA is TGTGCCAGCAGCCTGGGACTAGCGGGAACAGCCTACGAGCAGTACTTC.

This clonotype was counted a few times. This chain connects TRBV6-4 to TRBJ2-2; D is perhaps TRBD2 (5 bases). The V end was cut by 4 bases, the J end by 4 bases, with 13 bases between. The CDR3 spans 15 residues. Per the germline V gene, CDR1 is MRHNA and CDR2 is SNTAGT. The CDR3 nucleotides are TGTGCCAGCAGTGTCCTAGCCGGTCCCACCGGGGAGCTGTTTTTT. This gives the protein CASSVLAGPTGELFF.

This clonotype was found many times. This sequence joins TRBV28 and TRBJ1-6; 8 positions agree with TRBD1. This CDR3 is built from 15 residues. Germline-derived CDR1 and CDR2 are MDHEN and SYDVKM. Trimming took 5 bases from V and 9 from J; bases not matched to a gene: 9. The CDR3 spells CASSTPQGAGSPLHF. CDR3 coding DNA: TGTGCCAGCAGTACGCCGCAGGGGGCTGGTTCACCCCTCCACTTT.

The sample holds many counts of this clonotype. V gene TRBV27 combines with J gene TRBJ2-7, with D tentatively TRBD2 (6 bases). There are 12 residues in the CDR3. V was shortened by 7 bases and J by 7 bases, with 14 bases between the two germline ends. Germline CDR1 and CDR2: MNHEY and SMNVEV (reference sequence). CDR3 sequence (DNA): TGTGCCAGCAAAGAGGGCGCGGGGGAGCAGTACTTC. Protein: CASKEGAGEQYF.

There are many counts of this clonotype. The genes are TRBV10-2 and TRBJ2-1; a weak D match, TRBD2 (5 bases). V shed 5 bases and J shed 4 bases, with 9 bases lying between them. CDR1 is WSHSY, CDR2 SAAADI, per germline. This CDR3 region has 13 residues. The CDR3 bases are TGCGCCAGCAGTCGGACTCTTTACAATGAGCAGTTCTTC. Residues: CASSRTLYNEQFF.

This clonotype occurred many times. The rearrangement joins TRBV20-1 to TRBJ2-1; D possibly matches TRBD1 or TRBD2 (5 bases each). Per germline, CDR1 DFQATT and CDR2 SNEGSKA (reference sequence). Trimming shortened V by 6 bases and J by 4 bases, and 13 bases separated the two germline ends. This CDR3 contains 13 residues. DNA of the CDR3: TGCAGTGCCTCACGGGACGGGTACAATGAGCAGTTCTTC. Its translation is CSASRDGYNEQFF.

About this clonotype: Likely a read error: the CDR3 ends without its conserved phenylalanine or tryptophan. The DNA is omitted, as the CDR3 cannot be located on it reliably, and the CDR3 follows TCRdb's listing. The genes are TRBV27 and TRBJ2-1; the D call in the table, TRBD1, was not verified against the DNA. Germline CDR1 reads MNHEY; CDR2 reads SMNVEV (reference sequence). The length of the CDR3 is 13 amino acids, counting both ends. CDR3 amino acids: CASSSREYNERFL.

The CDR3 nucleotides read TGCAGTGCTAGATTACAGGGCCCGAACACCGGGGAGCTGTTTTTT. Encoded protein: CSARLQGPNTGELFF. V is TRBV20-1 and J is TRBJ2-2; TRBD1 might be the D (6 bases). The CDR3 length is 15 residues. Trimming cost V 2 bases and J 0 bases, with 10 bases left between them. Germline lookup yields CDR1 DFQATT and CDR2 SNEGSKA (reference sequence).

The rearrangement uses TRBV18 and TRBJ2-1; D remains unclear. Germline assignment: CDR1 KGHSH and CDR2 LQKENI. V was cut by 2 bases and J by 1 base, with 12 bases left in between. The CDR3 runs to 16 residues. Here the CDR3 DNA reads TGTGCCAGCTCACCAGTTAGAGGAGAATCCTACAATGAGCAGTTCTTC. This gives the protein CASSPVRGESYNEQFF.

The CDR3 sequence: CSASGRLGTGGREQYF. The CDR3 DNA reads TGCAGTGCTAGCGGAAGATTGGGGACAGGGGGCCGCGAGCAGTACTTC. The chain has TRBV20-1 and TRBJ2-7; TRBD1 aligns across 12 bases. The germline CDR1 and CDR2 sequences are DFQATT and SNEGSKA (reference sequence). With V trimmed by 3 bases and J by 6 bases, 12 bases remained unmatched. The CDR3 runs 16 residues.